This T cell receptor (beta chain) was recorded in a study of Graves' ophthalmopathy and Graves' hyperthyroidism. Overall study findings and caveats: Cross-validated, the 13-signature model showed 87.88%/81.08% sensitivity/specificity, and 80%/75% in the test set.

Amplification targeted the TCR beta CDR3 regions, with RNA transcripts as the source material. Second-round multiplex PCR came after first-round RT-PCR with HTBI primers. TCRdb fed the multiplex PCR reads into MiXCR, producing one record per CDR3 protein. The table records around 670,000 distinct CDR3 sequences, around 40% of them present only once. This clonotype was observed a handful of times. Its matching antigen is unknown. V was shortened by 6 bases and J by 2 bases, with 17 bases between the two germline ends. The V gene's germline CDR1 is LNHDA and CDR2 SQIVND (reference sequence). The CDR3 length is 15 residues. If patients had other autoimmune diseases, uncontrolled infections, pregnancy or lactation, they were excluded.

The chain links TRBV19 to TRBJ2-7, with D uncertain. The source of this sequence is an adult man with Graves' ophthalmopathy. Sequencing input: peripheral blood. DNA of the CDR3: TGTGCCAGTAGCACCAAGACGTGGGGTACCTACGAGCAGTACTTC. This gives the protein CASSTKTWGTYEQYF.